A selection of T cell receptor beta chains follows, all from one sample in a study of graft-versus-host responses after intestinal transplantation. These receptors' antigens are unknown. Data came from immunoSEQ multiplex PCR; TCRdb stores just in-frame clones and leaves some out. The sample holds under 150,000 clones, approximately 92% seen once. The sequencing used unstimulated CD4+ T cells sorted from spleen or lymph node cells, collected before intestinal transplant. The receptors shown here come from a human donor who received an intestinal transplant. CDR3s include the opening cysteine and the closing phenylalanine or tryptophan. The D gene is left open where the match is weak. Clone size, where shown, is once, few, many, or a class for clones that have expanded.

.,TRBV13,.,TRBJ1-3,CASNVQGAGNTIYF,TGTGCCAGCAACGTACAGGGAGCTGGAAACACCATATATTTT
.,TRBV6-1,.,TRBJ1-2,CASSEGTTGGNYGYTF,TGTGCCAGCAGTGAAGGCACCACTGGGGGTAACTATGGCTACACCTTC
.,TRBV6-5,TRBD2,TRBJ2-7,CASSSLAGWGEQYF,TGTGCCAGCAGTAGTCTAGCGGGGTGGGGCGAGCAGTACTTC
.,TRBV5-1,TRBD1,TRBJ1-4,CASSLRDRGEKLFF,TGCGCCAGCAGCTTACGGGACAGGGGCGAAAAACTGTTTTTT
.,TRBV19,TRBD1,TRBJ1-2,CASTQRQGAPDYGYTF,TGTGCCAGTACCCAGCGGCAGGGGGCACCCGACTATGGCTACACCTTC
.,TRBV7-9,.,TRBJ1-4,CASSLGDTTNEKLFF,TGTGCCAGCAGCTTAGGTGATACAACTAATGAAAAACTGTTTTTT
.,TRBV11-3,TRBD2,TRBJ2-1,CASSLEAGGSSYNEQFF,TGTGCCAGCAGCTTAGAGGCGGGGGGGAGCTCCTACAATGAGCAGTTCTTC
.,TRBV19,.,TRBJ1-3,CASSNQAGNTIYF,TGTGCCAGTAGTAACCAGGCTGGAAACACCATATATTTT
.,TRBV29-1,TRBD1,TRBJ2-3,CSAGRDRGAPDTQYF,TGCAGCGCTGGACGGGACAGGGGAGCCCCAGATACGCAGTATTTT
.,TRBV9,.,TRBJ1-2,CASSVDKGTYGYTF,TGTGCCAGCAGCGTAGATAAGGGAACCTATGGCTACACCTTC
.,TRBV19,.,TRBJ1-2,CASSKATGGYTF,TGTGCCAGTAGTAAGGCAACAGGAGGCTACACCTTC
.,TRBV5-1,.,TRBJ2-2,CASSQGVSANTGELFF,TGCGCCAGCAGCCAGGGCGTCAGCGCGAACACCGGGGAGCTGTTTTTT
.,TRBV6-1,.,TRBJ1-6,CASHKKDMKLYF,TGTGCCAGCCACAAAAAGGATATGAAACTATACTTT
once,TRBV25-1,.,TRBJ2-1,CASSEAWEQFF,TGTGCCAGCAGTGAAGCATGGGAGCAGTTCTTC
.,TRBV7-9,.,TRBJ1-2,CASSFLPAGGFGYGYTF,TGTGCCAGCAGCTTCCTCCCTGCAGGCGGTTTTGGGTATGGCTACACCTTC
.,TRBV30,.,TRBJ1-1,CAWRRGRMNTEAFF,TGTGCCTGGAGAAGGGGAAGGATGAACACTGAAGCTTTCTTT
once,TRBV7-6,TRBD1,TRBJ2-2,CASSFKTGVGELFF,TGTGCCAGCAGCTTTAAAACAGGGGTCGGGGAGCTGTTTTTT
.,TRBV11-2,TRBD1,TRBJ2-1,CASSLEDRAWNEQFF,TGTGCCAGCAGCTTAGAGGACAGGGCTTGGAATGAGCAGTTCTTC
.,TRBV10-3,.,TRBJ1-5,CAISEATDSNQPQHF,TGTGCCATCAGTGAGGCGACAGATAGCAATCAGCCCCAGCATTTT
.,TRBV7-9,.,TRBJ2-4,CASSLGDRNPNIQYF,TGTGCCAGCAGCTTAGGAGACAGAAACCCAAACATTCAGTACTTC
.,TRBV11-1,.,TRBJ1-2,CASSAQNRPYGYTF,TGTGCCAGCAGCGCCCAAAACAGGCCCTATGGCTACACCTTC
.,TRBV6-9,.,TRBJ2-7,CASPPFAEQYF,TGTGCCAGCCCCCCGTTCGCCGAGCAGTACTTC
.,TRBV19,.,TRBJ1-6,CASSRGLSYNSPLHF,TGTGCCAGTAGTAGAGGGCTCTCCTATAATTCACCCCTCCACTTT
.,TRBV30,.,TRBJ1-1,CAWSNNGPLRNTEAFF,TGTGCCTGGAGTAATAACGGTCCTCTGAGGAACACTGAAGCTTTCTTT
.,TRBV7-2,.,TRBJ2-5,CASSSTQGRETQYF,TGTGCCAGCAGCTCAACCCAGGGGCGGGAGACCCAGTACTTC
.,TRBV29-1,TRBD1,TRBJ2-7,CSVEGQGRYEQYF,TGCAGCGTTGAAGGACAGGGGAGATACGAGCAGTACTTC
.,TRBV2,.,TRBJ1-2,CASNSGGSGSYTF,TGTGCCAGCAACTCGGGGGGGTCTGGAAGCTACACCTTC
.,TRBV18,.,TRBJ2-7,CASSPGFASTYEQYF,TGTGCCAGCTCACCGGGGTTCGCCAGCACCTACGAGCAGTACTTC
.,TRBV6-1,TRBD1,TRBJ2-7,CASRGTVSSYEQYF,TGTGCCAGCAGGGGGACAGTTTCCTCCTACGAGCAGTACTTC
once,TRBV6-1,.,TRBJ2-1,CASSVVSYNEQFF,TGTGCCAGCAGTGTAGTCTCCTACAATGAGCAGTTCTTC
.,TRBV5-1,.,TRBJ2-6,CASSPRQVAGANVLTF,TGCGCCAGCAGCCCCCGACAAGTAGCTGGGGCCAACGTCCTGACTTTC
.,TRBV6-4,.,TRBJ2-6,CASSDSETNTSGANVLTF,TGTGCCAGCAGTGACTCCGAGACAAATACCTCTGGGGCCAACGTCCTGACTTTC
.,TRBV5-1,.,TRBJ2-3,CASSSPPEDTQYF,TGCGCCAGCAGCTCCCCCCCCGAAGATACGCAGTATTTT
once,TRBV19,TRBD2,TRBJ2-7,CASGGRDYGQYF,TGTGCCAGTGGAGGAAGGGACTACGGGCAGTACTTC
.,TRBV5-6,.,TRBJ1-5,CASSSAGGINQPQHF,TGTGCCAGCAGCTCGGCCGGGGGCATCAATCAGCCCCAGCATTTT
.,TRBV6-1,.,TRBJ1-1,CAGGVARAGAFF,TGTGCCGGGGGGGTTGCCCGGGCGGGAGCTTTCTTT
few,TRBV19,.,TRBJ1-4,CASRTYEKLFF,TGTGCCAGTAGAACTTATGAAAAACTGTTTTTT
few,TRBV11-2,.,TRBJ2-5,CASSFGGPGAQYF,TGTGCCAGCAGCTTCGGCGGGCCTGGGGCCCAGTACTTC
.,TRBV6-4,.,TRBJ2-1,CASAENPLANEQFF,TGTGCCAGCGCCGAAAACCCACTAGCCAATGAGCAGTTCTTC
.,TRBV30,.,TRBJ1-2,CAWSVGGYGYTF,TGTGCCTGGAGTGTAGGGGGGTATGGCTACACCTTC
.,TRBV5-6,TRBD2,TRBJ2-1,CASSSGTSSNEQFF,TGTGCCAGCAGCTCCGGGACTAGCTCCAATGAGCAGTTCTTC
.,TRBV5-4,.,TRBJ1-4,CASSSDRNEKLFF,TGTGCCAGCAGCTCCGACAGGAATGAAAAACTGTTTTTT
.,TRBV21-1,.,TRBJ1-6,CASRGEIATHTHNSPLHF,TGTGCCAGCAGGGGGGAAATAGCTACACATACACATAATTCACCCCTCCACTTT
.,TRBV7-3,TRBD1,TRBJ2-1,CASSPGTGGLREQFF,TGTGCCAGCAGCCCGGGGACAGGGGGCCTACGAGAGCAGTTCTTC
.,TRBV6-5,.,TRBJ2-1,CASSPDRLSYNEQFF,TGTGCCAGCAGTCCGGACAGACTCTCCTACAATGAGCAGTTCTTC
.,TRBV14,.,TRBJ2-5,CASSPTQETQYF,TGTGCCAGCAGCCCGACACAAGAGACCCAGTACTTC
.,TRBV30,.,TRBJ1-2,CAWSAMGGTYFSNYGYTF,TGTGCCTGGAGTGCGATGGGGGGCACTTACTTTTCTAACTATGGCTACACCTTC
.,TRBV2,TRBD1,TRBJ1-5,CASSVRTGGNQPQHF,TGTGCCAGCAGTGTCCGGACAGGGGGCAATCAGCCCCAGCATTTT
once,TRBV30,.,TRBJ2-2,CAWSWGYTGELFF,TGTGCCTGGAGTTGGGGGTACACCGGGGAGCTGTTTTTT
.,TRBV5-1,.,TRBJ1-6,CASSLGQNSPLHF,TGCGCCAGCAGCTTGGGGCAGAATTCACCCCTCCACTTT
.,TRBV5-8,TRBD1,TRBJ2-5,CASSLIQGALETQYF,TGTGCCAGCAGCTTAATACAGGGGGCCTTGGAGACCCAGTACTTC
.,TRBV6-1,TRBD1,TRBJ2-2,CASSEYRGRTGELFF,TGTGCCAGCAGTGAATACAGGGGGAGGACCGGGGAGCTGTTTTTT
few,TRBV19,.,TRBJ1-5,CASSGGEQPQHF,TGTGCCAGTAGTGGCGGGGAGCAGCCCCAGCATTTT
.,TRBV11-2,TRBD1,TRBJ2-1,CASSALRGSSYNEQFF,TGTGCCAGCAGCGCCCTCAGGGGGAGCTCCTACAATGAGCAGTTCTTC
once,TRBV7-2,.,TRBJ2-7,CASSLVGGSYEQYF,TGTGCCAGCAGCTTAGTCGGGGGTTCCTACGAGCAGTACTTC
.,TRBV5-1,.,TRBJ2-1,CASSLRGHNNEQFF,TGCGCCAGCAGCTTACGGGGGCATAACAATGAGCAGTTCTTC
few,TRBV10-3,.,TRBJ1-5,CAISDTAFQPQHF,TGTGCCATCAGCGATACAGCGTTTCAGCCCCAGCATTTT
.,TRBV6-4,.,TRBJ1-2,CASSDPGRDPF,TGTGCCAGCAGTGACCCCGGCAGGGACCCATTC
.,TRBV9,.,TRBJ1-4,CASSVGQGRTNEKLFF,TGTGCCAGCAGCGTAGGGCAGGGGCGTACTAATGAAAAACTGTTTTTT